This TCR beta chain is from a study of blood T cell repertoires in COVID-19. Study-wide background: COVID-19 samples collected from the United States, Italy and Spain covered acute and convalescent phases. From T cells, B-cell-depleted T cells, or PBMCs came the material, which was cDNA or gDNA.

Original processing methods: Reference gene primer amplification in the assay estimated nucleated cell counts. Sequencing used immunoSEQ multiplex PCR; TCRdb keeps in-frame clones, though not all of them. The V and J calls and the clone size are those of that table, but D and trimming were determined from the DNA. The sample records 55,000 to 80,000 clones, 65% to 85% being singletons. J lost 4 bases, V lost 4 bases, and 6 bases had no gene match. Germline CDR1 LGHNA, CDR2 YNFKEQ. CDR3 length: 15 residues. The material sequenced was peripheral blood. The rearrangement links TRBV4-2 to TRBJ1-3, with 8 nucleotides matching TRBD1. This TCR derives from a woman aged 80 or over with active or convalescent COVID-19. CDR3 region: CASSRTGLIGNTIYF. DNA of the CDR3: TGTGCCAGCAGCCGGACAGGGCTCATCGGAAACACCATATATTTT.